This T cell receptor (beta chain) was captured in a study of CD8+ T cells in alopecia areata. Extracted from the samples, RNA was reverse transcribed into cDNA to serve as the sequencing template. TCRdb's table, derived via immunoSEQ multiplex PCR, lists solely in-frame clones and lacks some. In the table there are some 120,000 clones, less than 75% of which are singletons. The V end was cut by 0 bases, the J end by 8 bases, with 16 bases between. The CDR3 extends over 15 amino acids. Germline loops: CDR1 MGHRA, CDR2 YSYEKL. Treatment described: oral pan-JAK inhibitor, 5-10 mg twice daily. Collection of lesional scalp punch biopsies and peripheral blood was performed in alopecia areata patients.

The chain joins TRBV4-1 to TRBJ1-2; weak D call: TRBD1 (5 bases). The sequenced sample was CD8+ T cells sorted from blood, obtained at week 24, from a patient treated with tofacitinib. The TCR sequence derives from a human donor with alopecia areata. Here the CDR3 DNA reads TGCGCCAGCAGCCAAGAAGTCTTTGCTGGGACCGGCTACACCTTC. Translated, it gives CASSQEVFAGTGYTF.